The rows below give T cell receptor beta chains drawn from one sample of a study of T cells in Graves' hyperthyroidism and ophthalmopathy. One entry per CDR3 protein results from TCRdb running MiXCR on the multiplex PCR reads. The sample lists about 540,000 distinct CDR3 sequences; roughly 46% were seen once. The specimen was peripheral blood or thyroid tissue (not recorded which). Receptor source: a woman under 30 with Graves' hyperthyroidism. Both conserved end residues are part of each CDR3. Fields, in order: V gene, J gene, clone size, CDR3 length, D gene, CDR3 DNA, CDR3 protein. The D gene is left open where the match is weak. Rows may omit the clone size; those that give it use once, few, many or a size class.

TRBV9	TRBJ2-7	.	14	TRBD2	TGTGCCAGCAGCCCCGATGGCGGGAGCGACGAGCAGTACTTC	CASSPDGGSDEQYF
TRBV2	TRBJ1-2	.	13	.	TGTGCCAGCAGTGAAGGGACGAGTGATGGCTACACCTTC	CASSEGTSDGYTF
TRBV6-1	TRBJ2-5	few	14	.	TGTGCCAGCAGTCCCCCACTACATGAAGAGACCCAGTACTTC	CASSPPLHEETQYF
TRBV2	TRBJ1-5	.	15	.	TGTGCCAGCAGATCCGGGACGGAGGGGCCCGGGTCCCAGCATTTT	CASRSGTEGPGSQHF
TRBV7-2	TRBJ1-2	many	14	.	TGTGCCAGCAGCTTAGGGGTGGAGGACTATGGCTACACCTTC	CASSLGVEDYGYTF
TRBV29-1	TRBJ2-2	.	12	.	TGCAGCGTTGAAGGACAGGACGGGGAGCTGTTTTTT	CSVEGQDGELFF
TRBV2	TRBJ2-2	few	15	TRBD2	TGTGCCAGCAGTTTCAGCGGGAAGGTCACCGGGGAGCTGTTTTTT	CASSFSGKVTGELFF
TRBV7-6	TRBJ1-4	few	14	.	TGTGCCAGCAGCCCCCGCGCAGCTAATGAAAAACTGTTTTTT	CASSPRAANEKLFF
TRBV20-1	TRBJ2-7	.	13	.	TGCAGTGCTGGAAGGGACATAGCCTACGAGCAGTACTTC	CSAGRDIAYEQYF
TRBV12-3/TRBV12-4	TRBJ1-5	few	13	.	TGTGCCAGTAGCAGCCAGGCACGACAGCCCCAGCATTTT	CASSSQARQPQHF
TRBV29-1	TRBJ2-5	many	10	.	TGCAGCGCCCAACAAGAGACCCAGTACTTC	CSAQQETQYF
TRBV29-1	TRBJ2-5	once	11	TRBD1	TGCAGCCTAACAGGGGAAGAGACCCAGTACTTC	CSLTGEETQYF
TRBV7-9	TRBJ2-7	few	14	TRBD1	TGTGCCAGCAGTGAGACAGGGCTGTCCTACGAGCAGTACTTC	CASSETGLSYEQYF
TRBV24-1	TRBJ2-3	once	16	TRBD1	TGTGCCACCAGTGATTTGTCCGGACAGGGAGGTGGTACGCAGTATTTT	CATSDLSGQGGGTQYF
TRBV10-3	TRBJ1-6	many	14	.	TGTGCCATCAGGCCCACAGGGCCCGGGTATACCCTCCACTTT	CAIRPTGPGYTLHF
TRBV18	TRBJ2-5	.	15	.	TGTGCCAGCTCCGGGCTTATTGCAAGGCAAGAGACCCAGTACTTC	CASSGLIARQETQYF
TRBV2	TRBJ1-1	.	13	.	TGTGCCAGCAGTTACGTGGGGGACACTGAAGCTTTCTTT	CASSYVGDTEAFF